This entry describes one T cell receptor (beta chain). Its antigen is unknown. No base-level quality is on record; no much larger clone is a single base apart. The data were taken from a study of blood T cell repertoires in COVID-19 (dated by TCRdb to about 2020). Broadly, across the study: Samples covering the acute and convalescent phases of COVID-19 were provided by collaborators in the United States, Italy and Spain. The prospective study material was composed of cDNA or gDNA derived from T cells, B-cell-depleted T cells, or PBMCs. Where HLA class I and class II types were available, the types were taken from metadata supplied by the sample provider, not from assay-based typing. The sample metadata nearly always contained a de-identified subject ID, COVID-19 status, age in years and sex. Deeply sampled blood TCRbeta repertoires from subjects exposed to, actively infected with, or recovered from COVID-19 were included in the dataset. The samples were drawn from the first 160 participants of the ongoing ImmuneRACE study and from 950 to 1,500 subjects provided by 6 global collaborators. The repertoires were released in a freely available public database intended as a resource for research on the immune response to SARS-CoV-2.

Taken from the germline V gene (reference sequence), the CDR1 and CDR2 loops are LGHDT and YNNKEL. Inclusive of the bounding cysteine and phenylalanine, the CDR3 is 15 residues long. Solely the CDR3 DNA is kept, with 45 bases framed from the first base. V is shortened by 4 bases, J by 2 bases, and the region joining them spans 15 bases. TCRbeta CDR3 regions were amplified from genomic DNA by means of the immunoSEQ Assay, a bias-controlled multiplex PCR. On the authors' methods: The number of nucleated cells in each sample was estimated from the amplification of reference gene primers within the assay. Sequence reads were collapsed and filtered to measure the absolute abundance of every unique TCRbeta CDR3 rearrangement. Productive Simpson clonality was computed per sample as the square root of Simpson's diversity index over productive rearrangements. TCRdb provides this immuneACCESS table in a form limited to in-frame rearrangements. Some clones are lacking; in checked studies, under half of them reflect an unresolved V gene, and why the rest are absent is not known. V, J and clone size derive from that table, while D and trimming were established from the DNA sequence. Here the sample has 200,000 to 250,000 clones; more than 80% occur a single time. The ten largest clones add up to less than 3.5% of the sample.

Broad study findings and their caveats: The quantity of clinical and demographic metadata differed by source and by participant and was supplied without curation.

In Seattle, one collaborating source enrolled patients while the infection was active and tracked those patients longitudinally over the course of disease. Each collaborating institution followed its own protocols to collect whole blood in K2EDTA tubes. For TCRbeta analysis, collaborators shipped samples as frozen whole blood, isolated PBMCs, or DNA extracted from either of those sample types. Sequenced input: peripheral blood. This receptor was taken from a young man with COVID-19, enrolled during active disease. The V and J genes are TRBV3-1 (or the pseudogene TRBV3-2) and TRBJ2-7; D gene: possibly TRBD2, on 6 matching bases. The sequenced DNA: TGTGCCAGCAGCCCACAGACTAGTCCCACCTACGAGCAGTACTTC. Protein translation: CASSPQTSPTYEQYF.